This T cell receptor beta chain was profiled in a study of T cell responses to AZD1222 COVID-19 vaccine. This table comes from immunoSEQ multiplex PCR, and its TCRdb copy is limited to in-frame clones, with some not included. The sample has approximately 68,000 clones; approximately 88% are singletons. Study findings and constraints: Recipients of two AZD1222 doses showed rising Spike-specific TCR breadth and depth.

On this clone: Antigen unknown.

In germline, CDR1 is SGDLS, CDR2 YYNGEE. V was trimmed by 3 bases and J by 9 bases, leaving 13 bases between them. The length of the CDR3 is 14 residues. Material: peripheral blood, obtained on day 0 of AZD1222 vaccination. This clonotype originated in an adult in good health. V gene TRBV9 combines with J gene TRBJ1-6; D is perhaps TRBD1 (5 bases). CDR3 in DNA: TGTGCCAGCAGCGATGAGGGGTTTTCTTCACCCCTCCACTTT. Residues: CASSDEGFSSPLHF.